Given below is one T cell receptor (beta chain) in context. Cohorts were assigned according to the clinical history that participants reported. Generated by immunoSEQ multiplex PCR, the TCRdb table keeps only in-frame clones and is missing some. The sample lists about 62,000 clones, around two thirds occurring once. This sample stems from a study of blood T cell repertoires in COVID-19. The trim removed 4 bases at V and 4 bases at J, leaving 3 bases unmatched. Per germline, CDR1 SGHAT and CDR2 FQNNGV. This CDR3 is built from 13 residues. The sequence came from a woman aged 60 to 75 who had been exposed to COVID-19. The chain uses TRBV11-2 and TRBJ1-1; 7 nucleotides line up with TRBD1. The sample comprised PBMCs or T cells enriched from blood (not recorded which). CDR3 coding DNA: TGTGCCAGCAGCTATCACAGGGGCACTGAAGCTTTCTTT. Amino acid sequence: CASSYHRGTEAFF.